This TCR beta chain was obtained from a study of blood T cells in healthy people across ages. Broader study findings: The unknown donor CMV status may have confounded expanded clonotype changes.

Comment on this clonotype: Its antigen remains unidentified.

For the second PCR, which ran for 7 to 11 cycles, a sample-barcoded 5' primer and a J-beta primer mix were used. TCRdb reanalysed the 5' RACE reads using MiXCR and keeps one entry per CDR3 protein. The table has approximately 2,000,000 distinct CDR3 sequences, 35% to 50% seen once. The germline gives CDR1 SGHRS, CDR2 YFSETQ. The CDR3 covers 13 residues. Trimming removed 5 bases at V and 7 bases at J, with 15 bases between. Sequenced material: blood. This clonotype was obtained from a human donor in good health. The genes are TRBV5-1 and TRBJ2-5, with D possibly matching TRBD1 (5 bases). CDR3 nucleotides: TGCGCCAGCAGACAGGATGTTGCAGGGACCCAGTACTTC. It translates to CASRQDVAGTQYF. The variable domain in full, with the rest retrieved from reference TRBV5-1 and TRBJ2-5, is KAGVTQTPRYLIKTRGQQVTLSCSPISGHRSVSWYQQTPGQGLQFLFEYFSETQRNKGNFPGRFSGRQFSNSRSEMNVSTLELGDSALYLCASRQDVAGTQYFGPGTRLLVL.